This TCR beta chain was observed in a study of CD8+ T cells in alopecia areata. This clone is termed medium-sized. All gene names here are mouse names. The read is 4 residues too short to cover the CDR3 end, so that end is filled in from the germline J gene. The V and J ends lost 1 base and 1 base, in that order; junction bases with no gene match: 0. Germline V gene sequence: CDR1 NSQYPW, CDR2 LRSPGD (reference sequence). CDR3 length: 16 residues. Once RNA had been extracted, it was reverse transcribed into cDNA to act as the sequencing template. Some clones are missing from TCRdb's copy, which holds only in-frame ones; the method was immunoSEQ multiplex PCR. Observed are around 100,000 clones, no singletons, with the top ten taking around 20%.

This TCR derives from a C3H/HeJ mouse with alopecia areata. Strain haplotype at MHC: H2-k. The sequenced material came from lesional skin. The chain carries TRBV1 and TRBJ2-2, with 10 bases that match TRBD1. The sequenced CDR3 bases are TGCACCTGCAGTGCAGGGACAGGGGGAAACACCGGG. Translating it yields CTCSAGTGGNTG. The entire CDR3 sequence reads CTCSAGTGGNTGQLYF.